What follows describes a single T cell receptor (beta chain). This sample is drawn from a study of cytotoxic CD8 clonotypes in ibrutinib-treated CLL. Sequencing used immunoSEQ multiplex PCR; TCRdb keeps in-frame clones, though not all of them. The sample shows 250,000 or so clones, under 80% of them seen only once. CDR3 length: 13 residues. Germline CDR1 is MNHEY and CDR2 is SVGAGI. Germline trimming cut 2 bases from V and 6 bases from J; bases unmatched to any gene: 4. This sample comprised PBMCs, obtained after 24 months of ibrutinib treatment. The V gene is TRBV6-5, the J gene TRBJ2-7; 7 bases line up with TRBD2. This clonotype originated in a human donor with chronic lymphocytic leukemia. CDR3 coding DNA: TGTGCCAGCAGTTACGAGCCGGGAGGCGAGCAGTACTTC. Its translation: CASSYEPGGEQYF.